This T cell receptor beta chain was captured in a study of T cells in Graves' hyperthyroidism and ophthalmopathy. Template material for amplifying TCR beta CDR3 regions consisted of RNA transcripts. The TCR CDR3 first-round RT-PCR relied on the HTBI primer set. TCRdb fed the multiplex PCR reads into MiXCR, producing one record per CDR3 protein. The sample contains about 560,000 distinct CDR3 sequences, 16% of which appear only once. With 6 bases removed from V and 5 bases from J, the gap between germline ends came to 16 bases. The V gene's germline CDR1 is KGHSH and CDR2 LQKENI. This CDR3 comprises 14 residues. Many counts were recorded for this clonotype.

The TCR originated in a woman between 18 and 29 years old with Graves' hyperthyroidism. The sequencing input was blood. The chain employs TRBV18 and TRBJ1-2; D gene ambiguous. The CDR3 sequence: CASSNQLSRYGYTF. The CDR3 nucleotides read TGTGCCAGCTCGAACCAACTGTCGCGTTATGGCTACACCTTC.